The source of this TCR beta chain is a study of blood T cell repertoires in COVID-19 (dated by TCRdb to 2019 to 2021). Background on the whole study: Samples from collaborators originated in the United States, Italy and Spain and spanned both the acute and convalescent phases of COVID-19. The material from the prospective study consisted of cDNA or gDNA derived from T cells, B-cell-depleted T cells, or PBMCs. Deeply sampled blood TCRbeta repertoires from subjects exposed to, actively infected with, or recovered from COVID-19 were included in the dataset. The repertoires were made available in a free public database intended to serve as a resource for research on the immune response to SARS-CoV-2. The samples were drawn from two sources: the first 160 participants of the ongoing ImmuneRACE study, and 950 to 1,500 subjects contributed by 6 global collaborators. Sample metadata almost always included a de-identified subject ID, COVID-19 status, age in years and sex. HLA class I and class II types, where available, came from metadata supplied by the sample provider rather than from assay-based typing. Study-level results and caveats: How much clinical and demographic metadata was included differed by source and by participant, and the metadata was provided uncurated.

TCRbeta CDR3 regions were amplified from genomic DNA using the immunoSEQ Assay, a bias-controlled multiplex PCR. Per the authors' processing: The number of nucleated cells in each sample was estimated by amplification of reference gene primers within the assay. To quantify the absolute abundance of each unique TCRbeta CDR3 rearrangement, sequence reads were collapsed and filtered. Productive Simpson clonality was computed per sample as the square root of Simpson's diversity index over productive rearrangements. Imported from immuneACCESS, the table was reduced by TCRdb to in-frame sequences with V and J called. These copies leave out some clones; in studies compared against another copy, an unresolved V gene accounts for under half, and the cause of the remainder is not known. The D gene and trimming were derived from the DNA, and the V and J assignments and clone size from that table. This sample is represented by about 260,000 clones; 88% of them were singletons. 3% of the sample belongs to the ten largest clones.

Turning to this clone: The antigen this receptor binds is unknown. No quality values exist for individual bases; no much larger clone is one base distant.

Participants in the prospective study were aged roughly 18 to 95 years, lived in 20 to 30 United States geographic areas, and enrolled through a virtual design. Cohort assignment in the prospective study relied on participant-reported clinical history from a screening survey and a study questionnaire. Recovered participants in ImmuneRACE Cohort 3 were defined by two consecutive negative NP/OP PCR tests, clearance by a healthcare professional, or resolution of symptoms. Each participant in the prospective study had whole blood, serum and a nasopharyngeal or oropharyngeal swab collected by mobile phlebotomists. Additional blood draws and questionnaires over an approximately 2-month period could optionally be provided by prospective study participants. Before DNA extraction, blood samples from the prospective study were shipped at room temperature or frozen. CDR1 and CDR2, looked up from the germline V gene (reference sequence), are LGHDT and YNNKEL. Trimming takes 2 bases from V and 1 base from J, and the germline ends sit 10 bases apart. The CDR3, from cysteine to phenylalanine, totals 15 residues. The DNA shown is the 45-base CDR3, in frame from base 1.

The source is a woman between 50 and 59 years old who had recovered from COVID-19. The specimen sequenced was PBMCs or T cells enriched from blood (not recorded which). Recombination connected TRBV3-1 (or the pseudogene TRBV3-2) to TRBJ2-3; 5 matching bases give a weak D call of TRBD2. At the DNA level, the sequence is TGTGCCAGCAGCCAAAGGGAGTGGGGCACAGATACGCAGTATTTT. Its protein reads: CASSQREWGTDTQYF.